Each of the 18 T cell receptor beta chains below was sequenced from the same sample in a study of post-analysis software for immune sequencing data. The study's findings and limits: Among 4 or 5 TRBV segments more frequent in patients than controls were TRBV5-6, TRBV5-1 and TRBV20-1.

Unique molecular identifiers were carried by the TCR beta cDNA libraries. MiXCR, run by TCRdb on the PCR reads, gives a single entry per CDR3 protein. The table has about 810,000 distinct CDR3 sequences, about 50% seen once; the top ten hold roughly 4.4%. These receptors are not linked to any known antigen. The sequenced material came from blood. The receptor set was obtained from a girl under 18 with multiple sclerosis.

This clonotype was counted between two and nine times. The V call is TRBV20-1, the J call TRBJ2-5, with D uncertain. CDR1 DFQATT and CDR2 SNEGSKA come from the germline V gene (reference sequence). CDR3 length: 12 residues. V was trimmed by 4 bases and J by 1 base, leaving 7 bases between them. The chain's CDR3 is CSATDPQETQYF. CDR3 nucleotides: TGCAGTGCTACGGACCCCCAAGAGACCCAGTACTTC.

The chain combines TRBV12-3 or TRBV12-4 with TRBJ1-5; the D gene is possibly TRBD1 (5 bases). The CDR3 consists of 15 residues. The V end lost 1 base, the J end lost 6 bases, and 13 bases lay between the germline ends. In DNA, the CDR3 is TGTGCCAGCAGTTTAGGAGGGGCTAGGAGTCAGCCCCAGCATTTT. It yields the protein CASSLGGARSQPQHF.

With respect to this clonotype: This is likely a read error, given that the CDR3 carries no conserved phenylalanine or tryptophan at its end. The chain uses TRBV6-5 and TRBJ2-5, with 8 bases that match TRBD2. The trim removed 0 bases at V and 5 bases at J, leaving 8 bases unmatched. The CDR3 consists of 16 residues. Per germline, CDR1 MNHEY and CDR2 SVGAGI. CDR3 in amino acids: CASSYSQAGVGETQYC. The CDR3 DNA follows: TGTGCCAGCAGTTACTCTCAAGCGGGGGTAGGGGAGACCCAGTACTGC.

The chain is built from TRBV6-5 and TRBJ2-5, with 9 bases aligning to TRBD2. V lost 9 bases, J lost 3 bases, and 14 bases stayed unmatched. From germline, CDR1 is MNHEY and CDR2 SVGAGI. The length of the CDR3 is 16 residues. CDR3 sequence: CASHTAGTSRKETQYF. The CDR3 DNA reads TGTGCCAGTCATACCGCCGGGACTAGCAGAAAAGAGACCCAGTACTTC.

The chain links TRBV5-1 to TRBJ2-3, with 11 bases identical to TRBD1. CDR3 size: 17 residues. Per the germline V gene, CDR1 is SGHRS and CDR2 is YFSETQ. The V gene end was trimmed by 2 bases and the J gene end by 5 bases; junction bases not matched to a gene: 10. CDR3 coding DNA: TGCGCCAGCAGCTTCTGGACAGGGGGCGCCCGGGAAGATACGCAGTATTTT. This codes for CASSFWTGGAREDTQYF.

This clonotype was counted between two and nine times. Given a much more abundant clone one base away, this may be a read error. This rearrangement joins TRBV20-1 to TRBJ2-1; 11 nucleotides match TRBD2. The CDR3 spans 14 residues. Trimming cost V 2 bases and J 13 bases; bases outside gene matches: 10. The germline CDR1 and CDR2 sequences are DFQATT and SNEGSKA (reference sequence). This CDR3 reads CSARLAGGQETQFF. CDR3 in DNA: TGCAGTGCTAGACTAGCGGGAGGCCAAGAGACCCAGTTCTTC.

There are a few counts of this clonotype. The J gene is TRBJ2-4, the V gene TRBV15; possibly TRBD2 for D (5 bases). The CDR3 is 14 amino acids. Per the germline V gene, CDR1 is LNHNV and CDR2 is YYDKDF (reference sequence). The V end was cut by 5 bases, the J end by 13 bases, with 21 bases between. The CDR3 nucleotides are TGTGCCACCAGCCCGGGGAGATCTAGGCCTGAGCAGTACTTC. It is translated as CATSPGRSRPEQYF.

The chain links TRBV7-2 to TRBJ1-1, with D perhaps matching TRBD1 (6 bases). Germline CDR1 SGHTA, CDR2 FQGNSA. This CDR3 region has 14 residues. Trimming shortened V by 1 base and J by 4 bases, and 10 bases separated the two germline ends. CDR3 residues: CASSLGSRGTEAFF. The CDR3 bases are TGTGCCAGCAGCTTAGGGAGCAGGGGCACTGAAGCTTTCTTT.

The chain is built from TRBV29-1 and TRBJ2-7; the D gene is possibly TRBD1 (6 bases). CDR1 and CDR2 from the germline V gene are SQVTM and ANQGSEA. V dropped 1 base and J dropped 1 base, with 11 bases sitting between them. CDR3 length: 14 amino acids. The CDR3 DNA sequence: TGCAGCGTTGAAGTCCGACAGGAGTCCTACGAGCAGTACTTC. Translated: CSVEVRQESYEQYF.

The chain uses TRBV15 and TRBJ1-4; D gene ambiguous. V was shortened by 0 bases and J by 3 bases, with 8 bases between the two germline ends. The CDR3 has 15 residues. The V gene's germline CDR1 is LNHNV and CDR2 YYDKDF (reference sequence). The CDR3 here is CATSRDERSNEKLFF. The CDR3 DNA sequence: TGTGCCACCAGCAGAGATGAGAGATCTAATGAAAAACTGTTTTTT.

The CDR3 reads CASRVVGTGKDNEQFF. The CDR3 DNA sequence: TGTGCCAGCAGAGTCGTAGGGACTGGAAAGGACAATGAGCAGTTCTTC. The chain recombines TRBV6-2 or TRBV6-3 with TRBJ2-1; weak D call: TRBD2 (6 bases). V was cut by 6 bases and J by 5 bases, with 20 bases left in between. Germline V gene lookup returns CDR1 MNHEY and CDR2 SVGEGT. This CDR3 contains 16 residues.

This clonotype has only a few counts. This rearrangement joins TRBV4-2 to TRBJ2-4; D might be TRBD1 or TRBD2, each matching 7 bases. With the DNA end fitting TRBJ2-7 better, the J assignment may be wrong. Germline lookup yields CDR1 LGHNA and CDR2 YNFKEQ. The CDR3 sequence is 16 residues long. For the CDR3, the DNA is TGTGCCAGCAGCCAACCATCGGGGGGACAGATTTACGAGCAGTACTTC. Translated: CASSQPSGGQIYEQYF.

The chain couples TRBV20-1 to TRBJ2-1; TRBD2 matches 10 bases. There are 19 residues in the CDR3. Germline assignment: CDR1 DFQATT and CDR2 SNEGSKA (reference sequence). Trimming at V came to 1 base and at J to 0 bases, leaving 12 bases not matched to a gene. Here the CDR3 DNA reads TGCAGTGCTAGAGTCGGACTAGCGGCCGACCGGAGCTCCTACAATGAGCAGTTCTTC. This sequence encodes CSARVGLAADRSSYNEQFF.

This clonotype was counted only a few times. The V and J genes are TRBV12-3 or TRBV12-4 and TRBJ2-7; 9 bases fit TRBD1. There are 15 residues in the CDR3. Germline trimming cut 6 bases from V and 2 bases from J; bases unmatched to any gene: 8. CDR3 coding DNA: TGTGCCAGCAGGGCCTTGGGACAGGGTGCCTACGAGCAGTACTTC. Amino acid sequence: CASRALGQGAYEQYF.

The chain employs TRBV20-1 and TRBJ1-2, with 11 bases fitting TRBD1. The junction had 8 bases not matched to a gene; V was cut back by 6 bases and J by 8 bases. The CDR3 is 13 residues long. CDR1 and CDR2 from the germline V gene are DFQATT and SNEGSKA (reference sequence). For the CDR3, the DNA is TGCAGTGCCGAACTAGGGACAGGGGGGGGCTACACCTTC. Protein: CSAELGTGGGYTF.

The chain couples TRBV25-1 to TRBJ2-7; D not resolved. Germline V gene lookup returns CDR1 MGHDK and CDR2 SYGVNS. The length of the CDR3 is 13 residues. The germline V and J ends were trimmed by 2 bases and 2 bases, with 7 bases remaining between them. The DNA of the CDR3 is TGTGCCAGCAGTGAACCAGTGACCTACGAGCAGTACTTC. Amino acids: CASSEPVTYEQYF.

CDR3 amino acids: CASGLAGTVAYNEQFF. The CDR3 region has the DNA TGTGCTAGTGGTTTGGCCGGGACAGTGGCCTACAATGAGCAGTTCTTC. The chain carries TRBV12-5 and TRBJ2-1; TRBD1 aligns across 7 bases. The CDR3 has 16 amino acids. CDR1 and CDR2 (germline): LGHNT, FRNRAP. V trimming: 1 base; J trimming: 2 bases; junction bases outside the gene matches: 5.

The count of this clonotype is one. For the CDR3, the DNA is TGCAGCGCCCCGCGGGAGGCCTCCTACAATGAGCAGTTCTTC. Translated, it gives CSAPREASYNEQFF. The genes are TRBV29-1 and TRBJ2-1, with 8 bases aligning to TRBD2. Germline CDR1 reads SQVTM; CDR2 reads ANQGSEA. Trimming at V came to 7 bases and at J to 0 bases, leaving 5 bases not matched to a gene. The CDR3 has 14 amino acids.